These 20 T cell receptor beta chains share one sample of origin, sequenced in a study of blood T cell repertoires in COVID-19. Here immunoSEQ multiplex PCR was the method, and the copy in TCRdb shows in-frame clones only, minus some. The table records about 410,000 clones, about nine tenths of them present only once. Material: PBMCs or T cells enriched from blood (not recorded which). The receptor set was obtained from a woman aged 25 to 45 who had recovered from COVID-19.

This clone was picked up one time. CDR3 in DNA: TGTGCCAGCTCACCACGAGGTCGACAGACCAATCAGCCCCAGCATTTT. Its translation: CASSPRGRQTNQPQHF. This chain connects TRBV18 to TRBJ1-5; D possibly corresponds to TRBD1 (5 bases). The V end lost 1 base, the J end lost 3 bases, and 13 bases lay between the germline ends. The V gene's germline CDR1 is KGHSH and CDR2 LQKENI. The CDR3 is 16 amino acids. The full variable domain, completed using reference TRBV18 and TRBJ1-5, is NAGVMQNPRHLVRRRGQEARLRCSPMKGHSHVYWYRQLPEEGLKFMVYLQKENIIDESGMPKERFSAEFPKEGPSILRIQQVVRGDSAAYFCASSPRGRQTNQPQHFGDGTRLSIL.

This clone occurred a few times. The chain is built from TRBV3-1 (or the pseudogene TRBV3-2) and TRBJ1-2; 8 bases map to TRBD1. Germline lookup yields CDR1 LGHDT and CDR2 YNNKEL (reference sequence). V was pared by 1 base and J by 7 bases, with 5 bases of the junction left unmatched. This CDR3 has 14 amino acids. CDR3 nucleotide sequence: TGTGCCAGCAGCCAAGGGGGACAGGATTTTGGCTACACCTTC. It specifies CASSQGGQDFGYTF.

J is TRBJ1-6 and V is TRBV12-5, with a possible D match to TRBD1 (5 bases). The V gene lost 4 bases and the J gene lost 8 bases, with 18 bases spanning the gap. This CDR3 is built from 16 residues. Germline loops: CDR1 LGHNT, CDR2 FRNRAP. DNA of the CDR3: TGTGCTAGTGGTTCCGCGATCAGGCCGGGGGATTCACCCCTCCACTTT. The encoded protein is CASGSAIRPGDSPLHF.

The rearrangement joins TRBV24-1 to TRBJ2-5; 9 positions agree with TRBD2. Germline V gene data show CDR1 as KGHDR and CDR2 as SFDVKD. Unmatched junction bases numbered 13, after V lost 5 bases and J lost 7 bases. CDR3 length: 16 residues. The CDR3 reads CATSGPGTSSPRTQYF. The CDR3 bases are TGTGCCACCAGTGGCCCAGGGACTAGCTCACCCCGGACCCAGTACTTC.

V is TRBV7-2 and J is TRBJ2-4, with 7 bases fitting TRBD2. Germline CDR1 and CDR2: SGHTA and FQGNSA. J was trimmed by 0 bases and V by 2 bases; bases with no gene match: 4. CDR3 length equals 16 residues. The CDR3 is CASSLLSGGAKNIQYF. CDR3 sequence (DNA): TGTGCCAGCAGCTTACTGTCGGGGGGAGCCAAAAACATTCAGTACTTC.

V is TRBV3-1 (or the pseudogene TRBV3-2) and J is TRBJ2-7; a possible D gene is TRBD2 (6 bases). Germline CDR1 LGHDT, CDR2 YNNKEL (reference sequence). V gave up 3 bases and J gave up 6 bases, with 9 bases separating them. The CDR3 contains 12 residues. CDR3: CASSQGGGEQYF. The DNA for the CDR3 is TGTGCCAGCAGCCAGGGAGGAGGCGAGCAGTACTTC.

CDR3 DNA: TGTGCCAGCAGCCCAGGCAGGGTCCCTTCCTACGAGCAGTACTTC. The encoded protein is CASSPGRVPSYEQYF. The chain couples TRBV7-8 to TRBJ2-7, with D possibly being TRBD1 (5 bases). The CDR3 spans 15 residues. Germline loops: CDR1 SGHVS, CDR2 FQNEAQ. Trimming removed 5 bases at V and 1 base at J, with 15 bases between. Full variable domain (missing parts from reference TRBV7-8 and TRBJ2-7): GAGVSQSPRYKVAKRGQDVALRCDPISGHVSLFWYQQALGQGPEFLTYFQNEAQLDKSGLPSDRFFAERPEGSVSTLKIQRTQQEDSAVYLCASSPGRVPSYEQYFGPGTRLTVT.

The rearrangement links TRBV9 to TRBJ2-7; 7 positions match TRBD1. Germline CDR1 reads SGDLS; CDR2 reads YYNGEE. With 4 bases clipped from V and 4 bases from J, the junction kept 8 bases outside the gene matches. This CDR3 has 14 residues. CDR3 nucleotide sequence: TGTGCCAGCAGCCCCGGACAGGATGTTTACGAGCAGTACTTC. It codes for CASSPGQDVYEQYF.

A single count supports this clone. The rearrangement uses TRBV7-2 and TRBJ1-2; no clear D. The CDR3 sequence is 12 residues long. V was pared by 4 bases and J by 5 bases, with 8 bases between. Germline V CDR1 and CDR2: SGHTA, FQGNSA. The CDR3 sequence is CASSSRGYGYTF. The CDR3 DNA reads TGTGCCAGCAGCTCCCGAGGTTATGGCTACACCTTC. Supplemented by reference TRBV7-2 and TRBJ1-2, the full variable domain reads GAGVSQSPSNKVTEKGKDVELRCDPISGHTALYWYRQSLGQGLEFLIYFQGNSAPDKSGLPSDRFSAERTGGSVSTLTIQRTQQEDSAVYLCASSSRGYGYTFGSGTRLTVV.

Turning to this clone: One end of the junction fails to match germline, which may point to a read error. The chain is built from TRBV5-5 and TRBJ2-1; D perhaps matches TRBD2 (5 bases). There are 11 residues in the CDR3. Germline V gene sequence: CDR1 SGHKS, CDR2 YYEKEE (reference sequence). The CDR3 here is CASTAGPKAVF. CDR3 nucleotides: TGTGCCAGCACAGCCGGGCCCAAAGCGGTCTTC.

The V gene is TRBV5-1, the J gene TRBJ2-1; no reliable D call. V dropped 4 bases and J dropped 6 bases, with 11 bases sitting between them. This CDR3 comprises 13 residues. Germline V gene sequence: CDR1 SGHRS, CDR2 YFSETQ. CDR3 region: CASSRQAFNEQFF. CDR3 DNA sequence: TGCGCCAGCAGCCGTCAAGCGTTCAATGAGCAGTTCTTC.

This chain links TRBV6-5 with TRBJ2-1; TRBD1 might be the D (6 bases). The CDR3 length is 16 residues. Between the trimmed V and J ends, which lost 0 bases and 11 bases, there was a span of 20 bases. Germline V gene data show CDR1 as MNHEY and CDR2 as SVGAGI. CDR3 region: CASSYSSGAALSKQFF. The CDR3 DNA reads as TGTGCCAGCAGTTACTCGTCAGGGGCAGCTTTGTCGAAGCAGTTCTTC.

This clone came up a few times. The V gene is TRBV12-2, the J gene TRBJ2-1; the table's D gene call, TRBD2, was not cross checked with the DNA. TRBV12-2 is flagged as a pseudogene. This CDR3 comprises 16 residues. The CDR3 bases are TGTGCAAGTCGCCGGCCCCGGCCCCCGCCCCCCGAGGCGCAGTTCTTC. Amino acid sequence: CASRRPRPPPPEAQFF.

This chain joins TRBV7-2 and TRBJ2-7; 9 bases agree with TRBD1. The CDR3 is 14 residues long. V was pared by 1 base and J by 6 bases, with 4 bases of the junction left unmatched. CDR1 and CDR2 (germline): SGHTA, FQGNSA. CDR3: CASSLGGTGPEQYF. The CDR3 DNA follows: TGTGCCAGCAGCTTAGGTGGGACAGGGCCCGAGCAGTACTTC.

The chain has TRBV24-1 and TRBJ1-4, with 9 bases fitting TRBD1. The ends lost 1 base at V and 8 bases at J; junction bases unmatched: 13. CDR1 is KGHDR, CDR2 SFDVKD, per germline. The CDR3 extends over 18 amino acids. The CDR3 sequence is CATSDFSPGTGMQEKLFF. The CDR3 DNA reads TGTGCCACCAGTGATTTTTCTCCTGGGACAGGGATGCAAGAAAAACTGTTTTTT.

The CDR3 is CSVEGQGASEAFF. CDR3 in DNA: TGCAGCGTTGAAGGACAGGGGGCTTCTGAAGCTTTCTTT. This chain links TRBV29-1 with TRBJ1-1; 10 positions agree with TRBD1. Germline CDR1 SQVTM, CDR2 ANQGSEA. J was trimmed by 6 bases and V by 1 base; bases with no gene match: 2. CDR3 size: 13 residues. The variable domain in full, completed from reference TRBV29-1 and TRBJ1-1, reads SAVISQKPSRDICQRGTSLTIQCQVDSQVTMMFWYRQQPGQSLTLIATANQGSEATYESGFVIDKFPISRPNLTFSTLTVSNMSPEDSSIYLCSVEGQGASEAFFGQGTRLTVV.

The rearrangement joins TRBV25-1 to TRBJ1-1; 9 nucleotides agree with TRBD1. V gave up 4 bases and J gave up 6 bases; unmatched junction bases: 9. The germline gives CDR1 MGHDK, CDR2 SYGVNS. The CDR3 contains 15 residues. The CDR3 reads CASSVPGQGSAEAFF. CDR3 nucleotide sequence: TGTGCCAGCAGTGTCCCGGGACAGGGTAGCGCTGAAGCTTTCTTT. Using reference TRBV25-1 and TRBJ1-1 for the parts outside the CDR3, the full variable domain is EADIYQTPRYLVIGTGKKITLECSQTMGHDKMYWYQQDPGMELHLIHYSYGVNSTEKGDLSSESTVSRIRTEHFPLTLESARPSHTSQYLCASSVPGQGSAEAFFGQGTRLTVV.

The chain links TRBV27 to TRBJ2-7; TRBD1 agrees at 8 bases. With 5 bases clipped from V and 3 bases from J, the junction kept 6 bases outside the gene matches. Germline values: CDR1 MNHEY, CDR2 SMNVEV (reference sequence). CDR3 length equals 14 residues. CDR3 sequence (DNA): TGTGCCAGCAGTCCCTACAGGGGGTACTACGAGCAGTACTTC. Amino acid sequence: CASSPYRGYYEQYF.

The chain joins TRBV7-2 to TRBJ1-2; TRBD1 aligns across 10 bases. The CDR3 covers 13 residues. V lost 4 bases and J lost 8; bases outside the gene matches: 4. CDR1 is SGHTA and CDR2 is FQGNSA in the germline V gene. CDR3 sequence: CASSSGQGHGYTF. CDR3 sequence (DNA): TGTGCCAGCAGCTCGGGACAGGGGCACGGCTACACCTTC.

This clone has more than one count but fewer than ten. The rearrangement links TRBV6-5 to TRBJ2-7, with 10 bases fitting TRBD2. The germline CDR1 and CDR2 sequences are MNHEY and SVGAGI. This CDR3 comprises 15 residues. V lost 6 bases to trimming and J lost 4 bases; unmatched junction nucleotides: 9. The CDR3 bases are TGTGCCAGCAGCCTCGGACTAGCGGCTGGGTACGAGCAGTACTTC. This translates into CASSLGLAAGYEQYF.